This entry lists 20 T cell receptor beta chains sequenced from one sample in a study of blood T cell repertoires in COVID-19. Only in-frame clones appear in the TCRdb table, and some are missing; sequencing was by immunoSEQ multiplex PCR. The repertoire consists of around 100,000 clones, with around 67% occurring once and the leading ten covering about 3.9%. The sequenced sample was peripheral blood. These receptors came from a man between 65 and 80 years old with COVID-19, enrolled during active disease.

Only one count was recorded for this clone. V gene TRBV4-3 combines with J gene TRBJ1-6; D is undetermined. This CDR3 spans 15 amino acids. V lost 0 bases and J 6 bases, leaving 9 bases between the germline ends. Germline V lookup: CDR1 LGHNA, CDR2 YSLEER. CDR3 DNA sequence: TGCGCCAGCAGCCAAGATCTGAACAGTAATTCACCCCTCCACTTT. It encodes CASSQDLNSNSPLHF.

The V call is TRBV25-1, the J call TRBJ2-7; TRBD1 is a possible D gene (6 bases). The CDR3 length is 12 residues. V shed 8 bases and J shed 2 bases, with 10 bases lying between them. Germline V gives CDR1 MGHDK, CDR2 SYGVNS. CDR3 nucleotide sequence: TGTGCCAGCGGTAGGGGGACCTACGAGCAGTACTTC. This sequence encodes CASGRGTYEQYF.

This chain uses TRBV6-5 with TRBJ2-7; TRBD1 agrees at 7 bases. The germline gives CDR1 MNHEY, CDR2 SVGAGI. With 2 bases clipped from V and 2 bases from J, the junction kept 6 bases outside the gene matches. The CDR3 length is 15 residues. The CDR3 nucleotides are TGTGCCAGCAGTTACGCCCGGGACAGCGCCTACGAGCAGTACTTC. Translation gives CASSYARDSAYEQYF.

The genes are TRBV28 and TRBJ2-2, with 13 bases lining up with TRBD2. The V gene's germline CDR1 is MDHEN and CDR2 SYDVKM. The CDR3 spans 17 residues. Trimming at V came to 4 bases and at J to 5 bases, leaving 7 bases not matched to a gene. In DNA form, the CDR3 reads TGTGCCAGCAGTTCCGGACTAGCGGGGGAAAAAACCGGGGAGCTGTTTTTT. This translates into CASSSGLAGEKTGELFF.

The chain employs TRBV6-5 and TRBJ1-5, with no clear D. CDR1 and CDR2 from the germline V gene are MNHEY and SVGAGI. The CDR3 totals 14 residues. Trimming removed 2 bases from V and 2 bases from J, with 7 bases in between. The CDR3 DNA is TGTGCCAGCAGTTACAAGTCGGGCAATCAGCCCCAGCATTTT. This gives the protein CASSYKSGNQPQHF.

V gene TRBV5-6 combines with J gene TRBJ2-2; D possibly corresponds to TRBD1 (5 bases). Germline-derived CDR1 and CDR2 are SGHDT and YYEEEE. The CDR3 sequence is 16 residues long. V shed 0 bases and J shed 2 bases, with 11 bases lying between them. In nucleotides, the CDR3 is TGTGCCAGCAGCTTGGGTCGTAGGGGTAACACCGGGGAGCTGTTTTTT. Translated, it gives CASSLGRRGNTGELFF.

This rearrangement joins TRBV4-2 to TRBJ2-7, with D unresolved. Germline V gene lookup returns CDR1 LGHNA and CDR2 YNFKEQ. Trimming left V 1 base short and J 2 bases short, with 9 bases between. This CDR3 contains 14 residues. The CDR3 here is CASSQVPGAYEQYF. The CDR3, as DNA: TGTGCCAGCAGCCAAGTCCCCGGAGCCTACGAGCAGTACTTC.

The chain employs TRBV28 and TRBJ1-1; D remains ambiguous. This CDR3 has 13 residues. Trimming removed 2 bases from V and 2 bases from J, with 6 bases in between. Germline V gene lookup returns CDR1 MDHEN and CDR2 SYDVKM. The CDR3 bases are TGTGCCAGCAGTTTACTAGCAAACACTGAAGCTTTCTTT. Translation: CASSLLANTEAFF. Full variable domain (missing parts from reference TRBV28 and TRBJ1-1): DVKVTQSSRYLVKRTGEKVFLECVQDMDHENMFWYRQDPGLGLRLIYFSYDVKMKEKGDIPEGYSVSREKKERFSLILESASTNQTSMYLCASSLLANTEAFFGQGTRLTVV.

The CDR3, as DNA: TGTGCCAGCAGTTATATAGGGACTACAGAATACGAGCAGTACTTC. Residues: CASSYIGTTEYEQYF. J is TRBJ2-7 and V is TRBV6-2 or TRBV6-3; 7 bases map to TRBD2. The CDR3 spans 15 residues. After removal of 3 bases from V and 4 bases from J, the junction contained 9 bases not matched to a gene. CDR1 is MNHEY, CDR2 SVGEGT, per germline.

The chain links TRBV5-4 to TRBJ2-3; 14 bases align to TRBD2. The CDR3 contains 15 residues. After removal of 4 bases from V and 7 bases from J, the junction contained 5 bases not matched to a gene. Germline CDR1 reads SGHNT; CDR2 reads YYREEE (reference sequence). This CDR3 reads CASSEGLAGANTQYF. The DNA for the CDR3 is TGTGCCAGCAGCGAGGGACTAGCGGGAGCTAATACGCAGTATTTT.

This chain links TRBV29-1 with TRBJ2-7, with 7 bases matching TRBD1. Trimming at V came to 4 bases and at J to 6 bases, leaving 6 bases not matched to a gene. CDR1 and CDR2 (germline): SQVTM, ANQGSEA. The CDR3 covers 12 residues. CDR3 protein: CSVGQYRGEQYF. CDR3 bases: TGCAGCGTTGGTCAGTACAGGGGCGAGCAGTACTTC.

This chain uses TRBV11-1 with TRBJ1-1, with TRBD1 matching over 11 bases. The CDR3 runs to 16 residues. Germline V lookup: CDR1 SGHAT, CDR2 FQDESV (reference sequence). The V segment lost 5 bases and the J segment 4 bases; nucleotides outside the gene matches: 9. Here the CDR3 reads CASSASGGTGGTEAFF. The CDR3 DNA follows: TGTGCCAGCAGCGCCTCGGGTGGGACAGGGGGCACTGAAGCTTTCTTT. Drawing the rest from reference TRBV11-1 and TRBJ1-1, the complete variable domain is EAEVAQSPRYKITEKSQAVAFWCDPISGHATLYWYRQILGQGPELLVQFQDESVVDDSQLPKDRFSAERLKGVDSTLKIQPAELGDSAMYLCASSASGGTGGTEAFFGQGTRLTVV.

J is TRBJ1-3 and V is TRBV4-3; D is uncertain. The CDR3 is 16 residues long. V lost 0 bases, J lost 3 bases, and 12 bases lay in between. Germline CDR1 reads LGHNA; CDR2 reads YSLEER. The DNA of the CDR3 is TGCGCCAGCAGCCAAGATCGGGGTTCGTATGGAAACACCATATATTTT. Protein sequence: CASSQDRGSYGNTIYF.

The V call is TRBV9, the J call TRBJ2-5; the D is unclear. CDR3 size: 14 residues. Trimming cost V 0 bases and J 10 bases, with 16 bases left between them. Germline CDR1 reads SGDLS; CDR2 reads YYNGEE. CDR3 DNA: TGTGCCAGCAGCGTAGCTCCTAGTCCCGTCAACCAGTACTTC. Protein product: CASSVAPSPVNQYF.

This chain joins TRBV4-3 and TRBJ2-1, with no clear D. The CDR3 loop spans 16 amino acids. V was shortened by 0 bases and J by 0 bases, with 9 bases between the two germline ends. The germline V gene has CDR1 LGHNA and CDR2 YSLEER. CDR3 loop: CASSQDGGNSYNEQFF. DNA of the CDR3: TGCGCCAGCAGCCAAGACGGCGGTAACTCCTACAATGAGCAGTTCTTC.

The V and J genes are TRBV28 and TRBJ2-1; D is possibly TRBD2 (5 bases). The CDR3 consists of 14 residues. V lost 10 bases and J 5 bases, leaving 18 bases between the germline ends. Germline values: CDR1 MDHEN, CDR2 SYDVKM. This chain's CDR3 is CATTEHYSDNEQFF. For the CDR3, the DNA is TGTGCCACCACGGAGCACTATAGCGACAATGAGCAGTTCTTC.

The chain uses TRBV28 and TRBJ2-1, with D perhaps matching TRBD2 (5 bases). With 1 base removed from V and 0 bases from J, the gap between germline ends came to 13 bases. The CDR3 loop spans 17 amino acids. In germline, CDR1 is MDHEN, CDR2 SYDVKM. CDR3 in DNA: TGTGCCAGCAGTTTATCCCGGACTCTACGCTCCTACAATGAGCAGTTCTTC. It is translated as CASSLSRTLRSYNEQFF. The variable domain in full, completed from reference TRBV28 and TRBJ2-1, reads DVKVTQSSRYLVKRTGEKVFLECVQDMDHENMFWYRQDPGLGLRLIYFSYDVKMKEKGDIPEGYSVSREKKERFSLILESASTNQTSMYLCASSLSRTLRSYNEQFFGPGTRLTVL.

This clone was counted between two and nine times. CDR3 protein: CASSRRQGLHEQYF. CDR3 DNA sequence: TGTGCCAGCAGCCGAAGACAGGGTCTCCACGAGCAGTACTTC. J is TRBJ2-7 and V is TRBV7-9; 7 bases align to TRBD1. The ends lost 5 bases at V and 5 bases at J; junction bases unmatched: 9. The CDR3 sequence is 14 residues long. Germline V gives CDR1 SEHNR, CDR2 FQNEAQ (reference sequence).

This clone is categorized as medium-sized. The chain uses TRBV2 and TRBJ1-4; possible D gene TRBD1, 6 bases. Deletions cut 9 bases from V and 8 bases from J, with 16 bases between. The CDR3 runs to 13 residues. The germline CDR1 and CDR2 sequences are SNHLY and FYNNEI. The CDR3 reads CARNQGIGEKLFF. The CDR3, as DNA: TGTGCCAGAAATCAGGGGATAGGGGAAAAACTGTTTTTT.

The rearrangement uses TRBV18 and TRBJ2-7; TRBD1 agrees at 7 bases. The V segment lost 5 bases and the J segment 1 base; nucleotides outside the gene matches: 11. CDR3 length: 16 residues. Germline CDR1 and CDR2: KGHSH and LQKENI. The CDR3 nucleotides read TGTGCCAGCTCAAATATCCGACAGGGTTCTTCCTACGAGCAGTACTTC. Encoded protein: CASSNIRQGSSYEQYF. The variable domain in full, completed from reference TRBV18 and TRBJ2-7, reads NAGVMQNPRHLVRRRGQEARLRCSPMKGHSHVYWYRQLPEEGLKFMVYLQKENIIDESGMPKERFSAEFPKEGPSILRIQQVVRGDSAAYFCASSNIRQGSSYEQYFGPGTRLTVT.